The 19 T cell receptor beta chains below were found in one sample sequenced in a study of OX40 agonist ivuxolimab in advanced cancers. Receptor libraries were prepared by the immunoSEQ multiplex PCR assay. The source is immuneACCESS, and TCRdb retained only in-frame sequences with V and J called. Part of the clones is not carried over; for the studies checked, unresolved V genes explain less than half of this, and the remainder is unexplained. The sample table lists about 33,000 clones, around 85% of them with a count of one. Roughly 21% of the sample is held by the ten biggest clonotypes. Here the sequenced sample was CD4+ or CD8+ T cells sorted from blood, taken in a trial of the OX40 agonist ivuxolimab. These receptors all come from an adult with an advanced solid tumor such as melanoma, head and neck, liver or kidney cancer.

The chain joins TRBV7-9 to TRBJ2-7, with TRBD1 matching over 10 bases. CDR3 length equals 18 residues. Looked up from germline, CDR1 is SEHNR and CDR2 is FQNEAQ (reference sequence). V lost 3 bases and J lost 2; bases outside the gene matches: 13. Here the CDR3 DNA reads TGTGCCAGCAGCTTTCAAGAAATCGCCGGGACAGGGGCCTACGAGCAGTACTTC. Residues: CASSFQEIAGTGAYEQYF. Combining the CDR3 with reference TRBV7-9 and TRBJ2-7 gives the whole variable domain DTGVSQNPRHKITKRGQNVTFRCDPISEHNRLYWYRQTLGQGPEFLTYFQNEAQLEKSRLLSDRFSAERPKGSFSTLEIQRTEQGDSAMYLCASSFQEIAGTGAYEQYFGPGTRLTVT.

This clone appeared a single time. The V and J genes are TRBV27 and TRBJ2-7, with 8 bases aligning to TRBD2. Per germline, CDR1 MNHEY and CDR2 SMNVEV (reference sequence). The CDR3 has 18 amino acids. V dropped 3 bases and J dropped 2; count of bases not matched to a gene: 15. Here the CDR3 DNA reads TGTGCCAGCAGTTTCACCGCGCTAGCGGGTCTATCGCCCTACGAGCAGTACTTC. Its protein product is CASSFTALAGLSPYEQYF.

This chain joins TRBV9 and TRBJ2-2; D is possibly TRBD1 (5 bases). V lost 0 bases and J 7 bases, leaving 10 bases between the germline ends. The CDR3 loop spans 14 amino acids. From germline, CDR1 is SGDLS and CDR2 YYNGEE. As DNA, the CDR3 is TGTGCCAGCAGCGTAGAGTACAGGAGCGGGGAGCTGTTTTTT. Translating gives CASSVEYRSGELFF.

This clone was recorded once. The chain links TRBV28 to TRBJ2-5; TRBD2 aligns across 11 bases. The V gene's germline CDR1 is MDHEN and CDR2 SYDVKM. After removal of 3 bases from V and 2 bases from J, the junction contained 2 bases not matched to a gene. This CDR3 comprises 15 residues. As DNA, the CDR3 is TGTGCCAGCAGTTTGGGACTAGCGGCTCAAGAGACCCAGTACTTC. Amino acids: CASSLGLAAQETQYF. Full variable domain (remainder filled in from reference TRBV28 and TRBJ2-5): DVKVTQSSRYLVKRTGEKVFLECVQDMDHENMFWYRQDPGLGLRLIYFSYDVKMKEKGDIPEGYSVSREKKERFSLILESASTNQTSMYLCASSLGLAAQETQYFGPGTRLLVL.

V usage is TRBV28 and J usage is TRBJ2-4; 12 nucleotides agree with TRBD2. V shed 4 bases, J shed 0 bases, and the junction held 4 bases outside the gene matches. Germline values: CDR1 MDHEN, CDR2 SYDVKM. The CDR3 consists of 17 residues. The DNA for the CDR3 is TGTGCCAGCAGTTCCCGGACTAGCGGGATAGCCAAAAACATTCAGTACTTC. It encodes CASSSRTSGIAKNIQYF.

The gene calls are TRBV19 and TRBJ2-5; 8 bases map to TRBD2. V was pared by 6 bases and J by 3 bases, with 12 bases of the junction left unmatched. Germline CDR1 reads LNHDA; CDR2 reads SQIVND (reference sequence). This CDR3 region has 16 residues. For the CDR3, the DNA is TGTGCCAGTAGCCCCCTCAGCGGGAGAGTGGAAGAGACCCAGTACTTC. Translation gives CASSPLSGRVEETQYF. The entire variable domain, with the rest obtained from reference TRBV19 and TRBJ2-5, is as follows: DGGITQSPKYLFRKEGQNVTLSCEQNLNHDAMYWYRQDPGQGLRLIYYSQIVNDFQKGDIAEGYSVSREKKESFPLTVTSAQKNPTAFYLCASSPLSGRVEETQYFGPGTRLLVL.

The rearrangement links TRBV19 to TRBJ2-3; D possibly corresponds to TRBD1 (6 bases). Germline V lookup: CDR1 LNHDA, CDR2 SQIVND (reference sequence). CDR3 length equals 14 residues. Trimming pared 6 bases from V and 4 bases from J, leaving 14 bases between. In DNA form, the CDR3 reads TGTGCCAGTAGCTCACAGGGTATCCCAGATACGCAGTATTTT. Amino acid sequence: CASSSQGIPDTQYF.

This clone was seen only a few times. J is TRBJ1-4 and V is TRBV27, with D possibly being TRBD1 (6 bases). The CDR3 has 16 amino acids. Trimming cost V 6 bases and J 4 bases, with 18 bases left between them. CDR1 is MNHEY, CDR2 SMNVEV, per germline (reference sequence). In DNA, the CDR3 is TGTGCCAGCAGACCCGCAGGGGAGTTCGATAATGAAAAACTGTTTTTT. The encoded protein is CASRPAGEFDNEKLFF.

The J gene is TRBJ2-4, the V gene TRBV7-9; D gene unclear. Germline V lookup: CDR1 SEHNR, CDR2 FQNEAQ (reference sequence). The CDR3 loop spans 15 amino acids. The V gene lost 2 bases and the J gene lost 0 bases, with 8 bases spanning the gap. The chain's CDR3 is CASSLSDLAKNIQYF. DNA for the CDR3: TGTGCCAGCAGCTTATCTGACCTAGCCAAAAACATTCAGTACTTC.

V is TRBV7-9 and J is TRBJ2-2; TRBD2 agrees at 12 bases. Germline V lookup: CDR1 SEHNR, CDR2 FQNEAQ (reference sequence). Germline trimming cut 8 bases from V and 7 bases from J; bases unmatched to any gene: 11. The CDR3 length is 16 residues. The CDR3 region is CASCPSGRALGGELFF. The CDR3, as DNA: TGTGCCAGCTGTCCTAGCGGGAGGGCCCTCGGCGGGGAGCTGTTTTTT. The full variable domain, its missing parts supplied by reference TRBV7-9 and TRBJ2-2, is DTGVSQNPRHKITKRGQNVTFRCDPISEHNRLYWYRQTLGQGPEFLTYFQNEAQLEKSRLLSDRFSAERPKGSFSTLEIQRTEQGDSAMYLCASCPSGRALGGELFFGEGSRLTVL.

The chain links TRBV9 to TRBJ1-3, with TRBD1 matching 7 bases. The V segment lost 4 bases and the J segment 4 bases; nucleotides outside the gene matches: 5. Germline CDR1 is SGDLS and CDR2 is YYNGEE. CDR3 length: 14 amino acids. CDR3 residues: CASSSTGSGNTIYF. CDR3 DNA: TGTGCCAGCAGCTCGACAGGGTCCGGAAACACCATATATTTT.

This sequence joins TRBV6-5 and TRBJ1-5, with 7 bases that match TRBD1. CDR3 length: 13 residues. In germline, CDR1 is MNHEY, CDR2 SVGAGI. V was pared by 2 bases and J by 9 bases, with 4 bases of the junction left unmatched. The CDR3 is CASSYGTAGPQHF. The CDR3, as DNA: TGTGCCAGCAGTTACGGGACAGCCGGGCCCCAGCATTTT.

This chain joins TRBV4-3 and TRBJ2-5; TRBD2 matches 9 bases. Germline CDR1 LGHNA, CDR2 YSLEER. The junction had 5 bases not matched to a gene; V was cut back by 0 bases and J by 0 bases. The CDR3 has 17 amino acids. The CDR3 is CASSQDTRGGDQETQYF. The CDR3, as DNA: TGCGCCAGCAGCCAAGATACTCGCGGGGGGGACCAAGAGACCCAGTACTTC.

The genes are TRBV11-2 and TRBJ2-6, with D tentatively TRBD1 (6 bases). The ends were cut back, 5 bases at V and 0 bases at J, with 14 bases in the middle. This CDR3 contains 17 residues. Germline V gene lookup returns CDR1 SGHAT and CDR2 FQNNGV. The CDR3 nucleotides are TGTGCCAGCAGCGAAGGACAGTTCTTCTCTGGGGCCAACGTCCTGACTTTC. It yields the protein CASSEGQFFSGANVLTF.

The rearrangement links TRBV7-9 to TRBJ1-1; no clear D. The CDR3 is 15 amino acids. In germline, CDR1 is SEHNR, CDR2 FQNEAQ (reference sequence). Trimming left V 5 bases short and J 11 bases short, with 24 bases between. The CDR3 nucleotides are TGTGCCAGCAGCACCACTAAAACCCGGAGGACGGTCGCTTTCTTT. It specifies CASSTTKTRRTVAFF.

The V call is TRBV10-2, the J call TRBJ1-2, with 7 bases matching TRBD1. J gave up 7 bases and V 11 bases, and 19 bases lay outside the gene matches. The germline V gene encodes CDR1 WSHSY and CDR2 SAAADI. This CDR3 is 15 amino acids long. The CDR3 DNA reads as TGCGCCCGACAGGGATGGAGTTTAATTCCCGGTGGCTACACCTTC. Residues: CARQGWSLIPGGYTF.

The rearrangement joins TRBV11-2 to TRBJ2-3; D possibly uses TRBD1 or TRBD2 (6 bases each). Germline values: CDR1 SGHAT, CDR2 FQNNGV. Trimming pared 3 bases from V and 4 bases from J, leaving 14 bases between. The CDR3 sequence is 15 residues long. The CDR3 DNA reads as TGTGCCAGCAGCTTTAGTGCAGGGGAGGCAGATACGCAGTATTTT. Translation: CASSFSAGEADTQYF.

The genes are TRBV13 and TRBJ2-5; 12 bases are a match to TRBD2. The DNA end lines up better with TRBJ2-7; the J call may be wrong. The CDR3 has 15 residues. CDR1 PRHDT and CDR2 FYEKMQ come from the germline V gene (reference sequence). CDR3 bases: TGTGCCAGCAGCACCGGACTAGCGGGAACCTACGAGCAGTACTTC. It translates to CASSTGLAGTYEQYF.

V usage is TRBV30 and J usage is TRBJ1-5, with 7 bases lining up with TRBD1. The trim removed 0 bases at V and 4 bases at J, leaving 9 bases unmatched. The CDR3 consists of 16 residues. CDR1 and CDR2 (germline): GTSNPN, SVGIG (reference sequence). The CDR3 DNA reads TGTGCCTGGAGTGTACCGTTACGACAGGGTAATCAGCCCCAGCATTTT. Residues: CAWSVPLRQGNQPQHF.